This T cell receptor beta chain was identified in a study of blood T cell repertoires in COVID-19. Patients at the Seattle site were enrolled during active infection and followed longitudinally. This clone was picked up one time. The V gene lost 2 bases and the J gene lost 2 bases, with 11 bases spanning the gap. This CDR3 comprises 14 residues. The germline V gene has CDR1 SGHRS and CDR2 YFSETQ. In the study's own analysis: The authors estimated nucleated cell counts from reference gene primer amplification. Data came from immunoSEQ multiplex PCR; TCRdb stores just in-frame clones and leaves some out. Clonal size and the V and J genes are those of that table, whereas D and trimming came from the DNA. The sample contains around 400,000 clones, more than 75% of which appear only once.

The rearrangement links TRBV5-1 to TRBJ2-7, with D possibly matching TRBD1 (5 bases). The material sequenced was peripheral blood. This receptor was taken from a woman aged 55 to 70 with COVID-19, enrolled during active disease. CDR3 protein: CASSLTTVTYEQYF. The CDR3 DNA sequence: TGCGCCAGCAGCTTAACGACAGTCACCTACGAGCAGTACTTC.